This record covers a single TCR beta chain. The PCR ran on 60 Vbeta and 13 Jbeta primers. Profiling relied on immunoSEQ multiplex PCR, and the TCRdb table lists in-frame clones only, not all of them. Of around 70,000 clones listed, roughly 78% were seen once; the top ten hold about an eighth. This specimen comes from a study of cytomegalovirus exposure and HLA in healthy donors. CDR3 length: 16 amino acids. The V gene end was trimmed by 6 bases and the J gene end by 0 bases; junction bases not matched to a gene: 8. Germline assignment: CDR1 SGHRS and CDR2 YFSETQ. These donors counted as nominally healthy when sampled, but unrecorded immune exposures were likely.

Sequencing was carried out using PBMCs. The rearrangement uses TRBV5-1 and TRBJ2-2, with TRBD1 identical over 7 bases. This sequence originates from a woman aged 40 to 55 in good health and CMV-seropositive. CDR3 loop: CASNLQGPTNTGELFF. CDR3 sequence (DNA): TGCGCCAGCAACTTACAGGGGCCTACGAACACCGGGGAGCTGTTTTTT.